This passage covers 15 T cell receptor beta chains from one sample sequenced in a study of graft-versus-host responses after intestinal transplantation. Data came from immunoSEQ multiplex PCR; TCRdb stores just in-frame clones and leaves some out. Here the sample spans tens of thousands of clones, 83% being singletons. Sequencing used PBMCs, obtained 1070 days after transplant. The receptors shown here come from a human patient who received an intestinal transplant, so some T cells may come from the graft donor.

The genes are TRBV5-1 and TRBJ2-3; 8 bases line up with TRBD2. This CDR3 spans 18 amino acids. Germline V gene sequence: CDR1 SGHRS, CDR2 YFSETQ. With 0 bases clipped from V and 0 bases from J, the junction kept 9 bases outside the gene matches. The CDR3 protein is CASSLGRGGRPSTDTQYF. The CDR3 DNA is TGCGCCAGCAGCTTGGGCCGGGGGGGACGACCTAGCACAGATACGCAGTATTTT.

The genes are TRBV9 and TRBJ2-7, with unresolved D. V shed 4 bases and J shed 5 bases, with 16 bases lying between them. The CDR3 loop spans 14 amino acids. Looked up from germline, CDR1 is SGDLS and CDR2 is YYNGEE. The CDR3 spells CASSPPDGVNEQYF. CDR3 nucleotides: TGTGCCAGCAGCCCGCCGGATGGAGTCAACGAGCAGTACTTC.

The chain uses TRBV6-6 and TRBJ1-1, with a tentative D call TRBD1 (5 bases). V gave up 1 base and J gave up 8 bases, with 11 bases separating them. The CDR3 contains 13 residues. Germline CDR1 and CDR2: MNHNY and SVGAGI (reference sequence). The CDR3 coding sequence is TGTGCCAGCAGTTACTTTCGCCGGGGGGAAGCTTTCTTT. Its protein is CASSYFRRGEAFF.

The chain combines TRBV7-8 with TRBJ2-3; D ambiguous. This CDR3 is 13 amino acids long. Trimming took 4 bases from V and 2 from J, leaving 7 bases between them. Germline V lookup: CDR1 SGHVS, CDR2 FQNEAQ. The CDR3 is CASSSQFTDTQYF. DNA for the CDR3: TGTGCCAGCAGCTCCCAGTTCACAGATACGCAGTATTTT.

The chain uses TRBV28 and TRBJ2-1; 9 nucleotides align to TRBD2. J was trimmed by 8 bases and V by 0 bases; bases with no gene match: 11. The CDR3 spans 17 residues. Looked up from germline, CDR1 is MDHEN and CDR2 is SYDVKM. The chain's CDR3 is CASSLWPPVAGDHEQFF. The CDR3 nucleotides are TGTGCCAGCAGTTTATGGCCCCCGGTAGCGGGAGATCATGAGCAGTTCTTC.

This clone has a single count. The CDR3 region has the DNA TGTGCCAGCAGCCAAGTTCAGGGGAGGAACACTGAAGCTTTCTTT. This sequence encodes CASSQVQGRNTEAFF. This chain links TRBV14 with TRBJ1-1; TRBD1 is a possible D gene (6 bases). The V end lost 1 base, the J end lost 1 base, and 10 bases lay between the germline ends. Germline values: CDR1 SGHDN, CDR2 FVKESK. The CDR3 loop spans 15 amino acids.

The V gene is TRBV5-1, the J gene TRBJ2-3, with 7 bases identical to TRBD1. This CDR3 spans 15 amino acids. J gave up 1 base and V 4 bases, and 6 bases lay outside the gene matches. Germline CDR1 reads SGHRS; CDR2 reads YFSETQ. DNA of the CDR3: TGCGCCAGCAGCAGTACAGGGGTCGGCACAGATACGCAGTATTTT. Translation: CASSSTGVGTDTQYF.

This clone was seen a handful of times. This chain connects TRBV28 to TRBJ2-7, with D hard to call. Deletions cut 3 bases from V and 2 bases from J, with 17 bases between. Germline lookup yields CDR1 MDHEN and CDR2 SYDVKM. The CDR3 is made up of 16 amino acids. DNA for the CDR3: TGTGCCAGCAGTTTGCCCCGGGTCCTACAAACCTACGAGCAGTACTTC. Translated: CASSLPRVLQTYEQYF.

This clone came up a few times. The V gene is TRBV5-6, the J gene TRBJ2-5; D gene unclear. Germline-derived CDR1 and CDR2 are SGHDT and YYEEEE. The ends were cut back, 1 base at V and 4 bases at J, with 11 bases in the middle. The CDR3 is made up of 14 amino acids. Written as DNA, the CDR3 is TGTGCCAGCAGCTTGATGGCGCCTGGAGAGACCCAGTACTTC. Translated, it gives CASSLMAPGETQYF.

By frequency in the sample, this clone is medium-sized (0.01 to 0.1%). The chain carries TRBV4-2 and TRBJ1-1; D gene unclear. This CDR3 has 14 amino acids. V lost 1 base and J 0 bases, leaving 6 bases between the germline ends. Germline loops: CDR1 LGHNA, CDR2 YNFKEQ. In DNA form, the CDR3 reads TGTGCCAGCAGCCAAGTAGCCATGAACACTGAAGCTTTCTTT. This sequence encodes CASSQVAMNTEAFF.

The rearrangement links TRBV7-9 to TRBJ2-7; D is possibly TRBD2 (6 bases). The germline V gene encodes CDR1 SEHNR and CDR2 FQNEAQ (reference sequence). The CDR3 spans 15 residues. With 1 base removed from V and 5 bases from J, the gap between germline ends came to 15 bases. CDR3 nucleotide sequence: TGTGCCAGCAGCTTAGGGCCAGGGACTCAGGACGAGCAGTACTTC. Its protein product is CASSLGPGTQDEQYF.

J is TRBJ1-2 and V is TRBV6-5; D perhaps matches TRBD1 (5 bases). Trimming took 2 bases from V and 7 from J, leaving 11 bases between them. This CDR3 is 13 amino acids long. Germline-derived CDR1 and CDR2 are MNHEY and SVGAGI. CDR3 nucleotides: TGTGCCAGCAGTTACCGGGACTTCGCTGGCTACACCTTC. Its protein product is CASSYRDFAGYTF.

V gene TRBV19 combines with J gene TRBJ2-3; 8 bases fit TRBD1. Germline CDR1 LNHDA, CDR2 SQIVND (reference sequence). This CDR3 contains 14 residues. The V and J ends lost 6 bases and 4 bases, in that order; junction bases with no gene match: 6. In DNA form, the CDR3 reads TGTGCCAGTAGCGGACAGGGTGGAGCAGATACGCAGTATTTT. This codes for CASSGQGGADTQYF.

V usage is TRBV6-1 and J usage is TRBJ1-1; D call uncertain. Germline CDR1 MNHNS, CDR2 SASEGT. The length of the CDR3 is 15 residues. V was clipped by 6 bases and J by 1 base, with 15 bases between them. The CDR3 loop reads CASRWNGQPNTEAFF. CDR3 bases: TGTGCCAGCAGGTGGAATGGGCAGCCGAACACTGAAGCTTTCTTT.

The V and J genes are TRBV6-5 and TRBJ2-5, with 10 bases identical to TRBD2. CDR1 MNHEY and CDR2 SVGAGI come from the germline V gene. The V and J ends lost 6 bases and 3 bases, in that order; junction bases with no gene match: 4. The CDR3 totals 14 residues. The CDR3 bases are TGTGCCAGCAGACCGGGACTAGCGAAAGAGACCCAGTACTTC. Its protein is CASRPGLAKETQYF.